The T cell receptor (beta chain) under discussion was sequenced for a study of blood T cell repertoires in COVID-19. As for the study in general: COVID-19 samples collected from the United States, Italy and Spain covered acute and convalescent phases. PBMCs, B-cell-depleted T cells, or T cells provided the cDNA or gDNA that made up the material.

V gave up 2 bases and J gave up 4 bases, with 3 bases separating them. The germline V gene has CDR1 MNHEY and CDR2 SVGEGT. This CDR3 region has 12 residues. The authors' processing: Reference gene primer amplification gave estimated nucleated cell counts. Some clones are missing from TCRdb's copy, which holds only in-frame ones; the method was immunoSEQ multiplex PCR. That table furnishes V, J and clone size, whereas the DNA furnished D and trimming. This repertoire shows over 150,000 clones, 70% to 90% found once; its top ten account for approximately 1%. This receptor was identified in a man in his forties with acute or convalescent COVID-19. V usage is TRBV6-2 or TRBV6-3 and J usage is TRBJ1-5, with D hard to call. What was sequenced was peripheral blood. CDR3: CASSYANQPQHF. The CDR3 DNA sequence: TGTGCCAGCAGTTACGCGAATCAGCCCCAGCATTTT.